These T cell receptor beta chains were read from a single sample in a study of OX40 agonist ivuxolimab in advanced cancers. Here immunoSEQ multiplex PCR was the method, and the copy in TCRdb shows in-frame clones only, minus some. The repertoire has about 79,000 clones, less than 95% of them found once; the top ten carry roughly 9.8%. Specimen: CD4+ or CD8+ T cells sorted from blood, collected in a trial of the OX40 agonist ivuxolimab. These receptors were taken from an adult with an advanced solid tumor such as melanoma, head and neck, liver or kidney cancer. Each CDR3 is given with its conserved first and last residue. D genes are given only for firm matches. A clone size is listed for some rows: how often the clone was seen (once, few, many), or a class if it is expanded.

>.|TRBV4-3|.|TRBJ1-2
CASSQGTANYGYTF
TGCGCCAGCAGCCAAGGGACAGCCAACTATGGCTACACCTTC
>.|TRBV7-9|TRBD1|TRBJ2-7
CASSALRGQGYEQYF
TGTGCCAGCAGCGCGCTGAGGGGACAGGGGTACGAGCAGTACTTC
>once|TRBV27|TRBD1|TRBJ1-4
CASSSGTGSEKLFF
TGTGCCAGCAGTTCCGGGACAGGGTCCGAAAAACTGTTTTTT
>.|TRBV4-1|TRBD1|TRBJ1-2
CASSHLGTGDNYGYTF
TGCGCCAGCAGCCATCTAGGGACAGGAGATAACTATGGCTACACCTTC
>.|TRBV5-4|.|TRBJ2-7
CASSLAGEQYF
TGTGCCAGCAGCTTGGCCGGGGAGCAGTACTTC
>.|TRBV7-6|.|TRBJ2-3
CASSFRKADTQYF
TGTGCCAGCAGCTTCCGGAAGGCAGATACGCAGTATTTT
>.|TRBV15|.|TRBJ2-4
CATSTPTLAKNIQYF
TGTGCCACCAGCACTCCGACACTAGCCAAAAACATTCAGTACTTC
>.|TRBV9|.|TRBJ1-5
CASSRGRSNQPQHF
TGTGCCAGCAGCAGGGGGAGAAGCAATCAGCCCCAGCATTTT
>.|TRBV27|TRBD1|TRBJ1-2
CASSFYRGANYGYTF
TGTGCCAGCAGTTTCTACAGGGGCGCTAACTATGGCTACACCTTC
>few|TRBV10-2|.|TRBJ1-6
CASRTGTGSPLHF
TGCGCCAGCAGGACGGGGACTGGGTCACCCCTCCACTTT
>.|TRBV7-9|.|TRBJ1-2
CASSLSGTETNYGYTF
TGTGCCAGCAGCCTTTCCGGGACGGAAACTAACTATGGCTACACCTTC
>.|TRBV2|TRBD2|TRBJ2-3
CASSEGIGTSGYTDTQYF
TGTGCCAGCAGCGAAGGGATAGGGACTAGCGGTTACACAGATACGCAGTATTTT
>.|TRBV6-1|.|TRBJ2-7
CASSNRDSSYEQYF
TGTGCCAGCAGTAACCGGGACTCGTCCTACGAGCAGTACTTC
>once|TRBV27|.|TRBJ1-2
CASSPASGGNYGYTF
TGTGCCAGCAGTCCAGCTTCGGGGGGGAACTATGGCTACACCTTC
>once|TRBV4-2|.|TRBJ2-7
CASTQVPSSYEQYF
TGTGCCAGCACCCAGGTCCCGAGCTCCTACGAGCAGTACTTC
>.|TRBV6-5|.|TRBJ2-6
CASAPGAGANVLTF
TGTGCCAGCGCCCCGGGGGCTGGGGCCAACGTCCTGACTTTC
>.|TRBV7-9|.|TRBJ1-6
CASSQDHPVSYNSPLHF
TGTGCCAGCAGCCAAGATCACCCGGTCTCCTATAATTCACCCCTCCACTTT
>once|TRBV5-5|.|TRBJ1-5
CASSLAGLGGNQPQHF
TGTGCCAGCAGCTTGGCAGGTCTAGGTGGCAATCAGCCCCAGCATTTT
>.|TRBV19|.|TRBJ2-2
CASFWSGELFF
TGTGCCAGTTTTTGGTCCGGGGAGCTGTTTTTT
>.|TRBV27|.|TRBJ2-7
CASSFGAPYEQYF
TGTGCCAGCAGTTTTGGGGCACCCTACGAGCAGTACTTC
>.|TRBV5-4|TRBD1|TRBJ1-2
CASSLGTGLAGYTF
TGTGCCAGCAGCTTGGGGACAGGGCTCGCGGGCTACACCTTC
>.|TRBV29-1|.|TRBJ2-2
CSVEDRGRGELFF
TGCAGCGTTGAAGATCGGGGGCGCGGGGAGCTGTTTTTT
>.|TRBV11-3|.|TRBJ2-2
CASSLGGQGVRTGELFF
TGTGCCAGCAGCTTAGGGGGGCAGGGTGTGAGGACCGGGGAGCTGTTTTTT
>.|TRBV7-9|.|TRBJ1-5
CASSSGPGTDQPQHF
TGTGCCAGCAGCTCGGGGCCCGGGACTGATCAGCCCCAGCATTTT
>once|TRBV6-5|.|TRBJ2-7
CASSFGDEQYF
TGTGCCAGCAGTTTCGGGGACGAGCAGTACTTC
>.|TRBV4-3|.|TRBJ1-5
CASSQAWGGDYSNQPQHF
TGCGCCAGCAGCCAAGCTTGGGGGGGGGATTATAGCAATCAGCCCCAGCATTTT
>.|TRBV6-6|.|TRBJ2-7
CASSLDIRLDEQYF
TGTGCCAGCAGTTTGGACATTAGACTCGACGAGCAGTACTTC
>once|TRBV5-6|.|TRBJ1-5
CASSPGGVQPQHF
TGTGCCAGCAGCCCCGGGGGGGTTCAGCCCCAGCATTTT
>.|TRBV4-3|.|TRBJ1-4
CASSQVYRDANEKLFF
TGCGCCAGCAGCCAAGTGTACAGGGATGCAAATGAAAAACTGTTTTTT
>.|TRBV11-2|.|TRBJ2-1
CASSPMVTQQFF
TGTGCCAGCAGCCCAATGGTAACGCAGCAGTTCTTC
>once|TRBV19|TRBD1|TRBJ1-1
CASSVHRGRTEAFF
TGTGCCAGTAGTGTCCACAGGGGGAGGACTGAAGCTTTCTTT
>once|TRBV28|TRBD1|TRBJ1-5
CASSPDRGVYQPQHF
TGTGCCAGCAGCCCCGACAGGGGGGTATATCAGCCCCAGCATTTT
>.|TRBV15|.|TRBJ1-1
CATSRERVNTEAFF
TGTGCCACCAGCAGAGAGAGGGTGAACACTGAAGCTTTCTTT
>.|TRBV4-3|TRBD2|TRBJ2-5
CASSQDTSGGETQYF
TGCGCCAGCAGCCAAGATACTAGCGGGGGGGAGACCCAGTACTTC
>few|TRBV11-2|.|TRBJ2-7
CASSLDPGSGDYEQYF
TGTGCCAGCAGCTTAGATCCGGGTTCAGGAGATTACGAGCAGTACTTC
>.|TRBV5-8|.|TRBJ2-7
CASNLGGSAYEQYF
TGTGCCAGCAACTTAGGGGGATCTGCCTACGAGCAGTACTTC
>.|TRBV7-9|TRBD1|TRBJ2-7
CASSSRTGSSYEQYF
TGTGCCAGCAGCTCGCGGACAGGGAGCTCCTACGAGCAGTACTTC
>.|TRBV6-5|TRBD1|TRBJ2-7
CASSYVQGAYEQYF
TGTGCCAGCAGTTACGTTCAGGGGGCCTACGAGCAGTACTTC
>.|TRBV19|.|TRBJ1-1
CASSISRGYTEAFF
TGTGCCAGTAGTATATCCAGGGGTTACACTGAAGCTTTCTTT
>.|TRBV9|TRBD1|TRBJ1-4
CASSAGQGGNEKLFF
TGTGCCAGCAGCGCAGGACAGGGTGGTAATGAAAAACTGTTTTTT
>.|TRBV6-1|TRBD1|TRBJ1-1
CASSSWTGANTEAFF
TGTGCCAGCAGTAGTTGGACAGGGGCGAACACTGAAGCTTTCTTT
>once|TRBV27|TRBD2|TRBJ2-5
CASSISLAGEETQYF
TGTGCCAGCAGTATTTCACTAGCGGGAGAAGAGACCCAGTACTTC
>once|TRBV15|.|TRBJ1-5
CATSMILGYQPQHF
TGTGCCACCAGCATGATTTTGGGGTATCAGCCCCAGCATTTT
>once|TRBV19|TRBD1|TRBJ1-5
CASSMRDWTGGVYSNQPQHF
TGTGCCAGTAGTATGCGAGACTGGACAGGGGGAGTTTATAGCAATCAGCCCCAGCATTTT
>.|TRBV6-6|.|TRBJ1-2
CASIAGLDYGYTF
TGTGCCAGCATTGCGGGCCTGGACTATGGCTACACCTTC
>.|TRBV12-2|.|TRBJ2-4
CASHSIDTQNIQYF
TGTGCAAGTCACTCGATCGACACCCAAAACATTCAGTACTTC
>.|TRBV21-1|.|TRBJ1-4
CASSCKLFF
TGTGCCAGCAGTTGCAAACTGTTTTTT
>.|TRBV5-1|.|TRBJ2-7
CASSLVGPYEQYF
TGCGCCAGCAGCTTGGTAGGCCCCTACGAGCAGTACTTC
>.|TRBV6-4|.|TRBJ2-1
CASSDSSTGIAFNEQFF
TGTGCCAGCAGTGACTCCTCCACAGGGATTGCGTTCAATGAGCAGTTCTTC